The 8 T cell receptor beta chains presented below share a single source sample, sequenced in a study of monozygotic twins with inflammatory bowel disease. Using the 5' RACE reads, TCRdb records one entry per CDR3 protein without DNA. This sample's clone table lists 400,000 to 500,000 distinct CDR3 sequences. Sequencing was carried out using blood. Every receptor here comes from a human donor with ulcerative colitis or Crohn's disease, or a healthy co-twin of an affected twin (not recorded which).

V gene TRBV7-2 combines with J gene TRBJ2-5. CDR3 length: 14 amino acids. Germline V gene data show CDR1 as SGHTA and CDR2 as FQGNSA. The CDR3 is CASSLGREQETQYF.

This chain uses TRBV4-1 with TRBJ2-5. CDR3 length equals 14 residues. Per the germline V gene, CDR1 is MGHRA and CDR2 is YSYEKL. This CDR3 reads CTSSQDLEPETQYF.

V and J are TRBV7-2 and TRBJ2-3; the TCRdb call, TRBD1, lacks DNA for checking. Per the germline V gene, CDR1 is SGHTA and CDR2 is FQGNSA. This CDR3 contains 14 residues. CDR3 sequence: CASSPGRRTDTQYF.

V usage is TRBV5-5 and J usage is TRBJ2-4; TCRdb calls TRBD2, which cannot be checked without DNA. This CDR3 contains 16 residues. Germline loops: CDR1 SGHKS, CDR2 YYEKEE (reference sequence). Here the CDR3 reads CASSLVERGGGNIQYF. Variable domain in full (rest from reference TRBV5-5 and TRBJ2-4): DAGVTQSPTHLIKTRGQQVTLRCSPISGHKSVSWYQQVLGQGPQFIFQYYEKEERGRGNFPDRFSARQFPNYSSELNVNALLLGDSALYLCASSLVERGGGNIQYFGAGTRLSVL.

This CDR3 is CASSQEGGAPGANVLTF. The chain joins TRBV4-1 to TRBJ2-6; the D gene TCRdb calls, TRBD2, cannot be checked with no DNA. Germline V lookup: CDR1 MGHRA, CDR2 YSYEKL. This CDR3 spans 17 amino acids.

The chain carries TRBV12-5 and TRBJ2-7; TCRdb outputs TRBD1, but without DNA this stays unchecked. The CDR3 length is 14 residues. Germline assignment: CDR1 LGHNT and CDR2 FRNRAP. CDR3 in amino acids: CASGPGQGTYEQYF.

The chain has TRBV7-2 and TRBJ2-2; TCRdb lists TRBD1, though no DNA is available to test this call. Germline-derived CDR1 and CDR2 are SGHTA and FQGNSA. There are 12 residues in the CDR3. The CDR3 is CASSTGVGELFF.

The chain's CDR3 is CASSSGLAVAQYF. V and J are TRBV7-2 and TRBJ2-3; TCRdb picks TRBD2, but there is no DNA to check that call. Germline lookup yields CDR1 SGHTA and CDR2 FQGNSA. This CDR3 has 13 residues.